Listed below are T cell receptor beta chains from one sample, sequenced in a study of blood T cell repertoires in COVID-19. Data came from immunoSEQ multiplex PCR; TCRdb stores just in-frame clones and leaves some out. The data contain some 300,000 clones, roughly 87% of them singletons. Material: PBMCs or T cells enriched from blood (not recorded which). Source of these receptors: a woman in her 30s who had recovered from COVID-19. Both conserved end residues are part of each CDR3. The order of the fields is V gene, J gene, clone size, D gene, CDR3 protein, CDR3 DNA. The D gene is left open where the match is weak. Part of the rows lack a size; the others show once, few, many or a class for expanded clones.

>TRBV9|TRBJ2-2|NA|TRBD2
CASSAGLAGNTGELFF
TGTGCCAGCAGCGCGGGACTAGCGGGGAACACCGGGGAGCTGTTTTTT
>TRBV4-1|TRBJ1-2|few|NA
CASSPFFFPDYGYTF
TGCGCCAGCAGCCCGTTTTTCTTCCCGGACTATGGCTACACCTTC
>TRBV6-5|TRBJ2-3|NA|NA
CASSYPGADTQYF
TGTGCCAGCAGTTACCCCGGTGCAGATACGCAGTATTTT
>TRBV11-2|TRBJ1-1|NA|NA
CASSLAPRYSAEAFF
TGTGCCAGCAGCTTAGCCCCCAGGTATAGTGCTGAAGCTTTCTTT
>TRBV10-1|TRBJ2-2|NA|TRBD2
CASSPSGLTGELFF
TGCGCCAGCAGCCCTAGCGGACTCACCGGGGAGCTGTTTTTT
>TRBV5-4|TRBJ2-5|NA|NA
CASSLSFLGGDQETQYF
TGTGCCAGCAGCTTGTCTTTCTTAGGGGGAGATCAAGAGACCCAGTACTTC
>TRBV18|TRBJ1-1|once|NA
CASSPPGAITTEAFF
TGTGCCAGCTCACCACCGGGGGCGATAACCACTGAAGCTTTCTTT
>TRBV4-3|TRBJ1-2|NA|NA
CASSQSVQRGYGYTF
TGCGCCAGCAGCCAGAGTGTACAGCGGGGATATGGCTACACCTTC
>TRBV28|TRBJ1-2|NA|TRBD1
CASNTQGSGMYGYTF
TGTGCCAGCAATACACAGGGGTCGGGGATGTATGGCTACACCTTC
>TRBV3-1/TRBV3-2|TRBJ2-6|NA|NA
CASSQDYNSSSGANVLTF
TGTGCCAGCAGCCAAGATTATAACAGCTCCTCTGGGGCCAACGTCCTGACTTTC
>TRBV28|TRBJ2-1|NA|NA
CASSLPLDNEQFF
TGTGCCAGCAGTTTGCCACTCGACAATGAGCAGTTCTTC
>TRBV13|TRBJ1-3|NA|NA
CASSEGQLSSGNTIYF
TGTGCCAGCAGCGAAGGACAGTTGAGCTCTGGAAACACCATATATTTT
>TRBV5-5|TRBJ2-2|NA|TRBD2
CASSSPGGAGAGELFF
TGTGCCAGCAGCTCTCCCGGGGGGGCTGGGGCCGGGGAGCTGTTTTTT
>TRBV7-9|TRBJ1-6|few|NA
CASSLAVGGLPLHF
TGTGCCAGCAGCCTTGCTGTAGGGGGTTTACCCCTCCACTTT
>TRBV28|TRBJ1-2|once|NA
CASSRPPYGYTF
TGTGCCAGCAGTCGTCCCCCCTATGGCTACACCTTC
>TRBV6-5|TRBJ2-3|many|TRBD1
CASRTGTGDTDTQYF
TGTGCCAGCAGAACCGGGACAGGGGACACAGATACGCAGTATTTT
>TRBV5-1|TRBJ2-1|NA|TRBD2
CASSATSGVSYNEQFF
TGCGCCAGCAGCGCCACTAGCGGGGTTTCCTACAATGAGCAGTTCTTC
>TRBV30|TRBJ2-1|once|TRBD1
CAWSTGQDPGGEQFF
TGTGCCTGGAGCACCGGACAGGACCCAGGGGGTGAGCAGTTCTTC
>TRBV11-2|TRBJ2-3|NA|TRBD2
CASSSRISGGSTDTQYF
TGTGCCAGCAGCTCTCGAATTAGCGGGGGGTCCACAGATACGCAGTATTTT
>TRBV12-5|TRBJ1-5|NA|NA
CASRGGLNEPQHF
TGTGCTAGCCGGGGGGGTTTAAATGAGCCCCAGCATTTT
>TRBV7-8|TRBJ2-1|NA|TRBD2
CASRSVAGGPNNEQFF
TGTGCCAGCAGATCAGTAGCGGGGGGGCCGAACAATGAGCAGTTCTTC
>TRBV11-3|TRBJ2-7|NA|NA
CASSLGVERRKSTHEQYF
TGTGCCAGCAGCTTAGGAGTCGAGCGGCGAAAATCAACCCACGAGCAGTACTTC
>TRBV20-1|TRBJ2-2|NA|NA
CSASPRRQGAGELFF
TGCAGTGCTAGTCCGAGACGGCAGGGCGCCGGGGAGCTGTTTTTT